Below, 21 T cell receptor beta chains from the same sample are listed, as sequenced in a study of blood T cell repertoires in COVID-19. The data were produced by immunoSEQ multiplex PCR, yet TCRdb's version contains in-frame clones alone and is incomplete. The repertoire holds around 55,000 clones, about 87% seen once, with roughly 1.4% in the top ten. The sequencing input was peripheral blood. These receptors were taken from a man in his 60s with acute or convalescent COVID-19.

The rearrangement joins TRBV24-1 to TRBJ1-2; D is unresolved. The CDR3 sequence is 14 residues long. Germline V CDR1 and CDR2: KGHDR, SFDVKD. V dropped 3 bases and J dropped 0 bases, with 7 bases sitting between them. CDR3 sequence reads: CATSDGLANYGYTF. The CDR3 DNA sequence: TGTGCCACCAGTGATGGTTTAGCTAACTATGGCTACACCTTC.

This chain links TRBV27 with TRBJ2-7; D remains unclear. Germline values: CDR1 MNHEY, CDR2 SMNVEV (reference sequence). The CDR3 extends over 15 amino acids. V was cut by 5 bases and J by 2 bases, with 16 bases left in between. CDR3 in amino acids: CASSPLVTPTYEQYF. DNA for the CDR3: TGTGCCAGCAGTCCTTTGGTGACACCAACCTACGAGCAGTACTTC.

The gene calls are TRBV9 and TRBJ2-1; 9 bases align to TRBD2. The CDR3 has 15 amino acids. CDR1 is SGDLS and CDR2 is YYNGEE in the germline V gene. Trimming cost V 0 bases and J 8 bases; bases outside gene matches: 6. In nucleotides, the CDR3 is TGTGCCAGCAGCGTAGAGGGGACTAGCAGACATGAGCAGTTCTTC. This translates into CASSVEGTSRHEQFF.

The gene calls are TRBV10-3 and TRBJ2-1, with D possibly being TRBD2 (6 bases). Between the trimmed V and J ends, which lost 7 bases and 5 bases, there was a span of 12 bases. The CDR3 has 13 amino acids. Germline CDR1 and CDR2: ENHRY and SYGVKD. This chain's CDR3 is CAIMASADNEQFF. CDR3 nucleotide sequence: TGTGCCATCATGGCTAGCGCTGACAATGAGCAGTTCTTC.

V usage is TRBV6-2 or TRBV6-3 and J usage is TRBJ1-5; 7 bases agree with TRBD1. Trimming took 5 bases from V and 0 from J; bases not matched to a gene: 7. Germline V gene data show CDR1 as MNHEY and CDR2 as SVGEGT. The CDR3 loop spans 16 amino acids. This CDR3 is CASSTRTGNSNQPQHF. CDR3 nucleotide sequence: TGTGCCAGCAGTACCCGGACAGGAAATAGCAATCAGCCCCAGCATTTT.

This chain connects TRBV5-1 to TRBJ1-1; TRBD1 might be the D (5 bases). In germline, CDR1 is SGHRS, CDR2 YFSETQ. CDR3 length equals 13 residues. The V and J ends lost 7 bases and 4 bases respectively, with 14 bases between them. The CDR3 DNA reads as TGCGCCAGCCAATGGGGGGAAGGCACTGAAGCTTTCTTT. This codes for CASQWGEGTEAFF. Combining the CDR3 with reference TRBV5-1 and TRBJ1-1 gives the whole variable domain KAGVTQTPRYLIKTRGQQVTLSCSPISGHRSVSWYQQTPGQGLQFLFEYFSETQRNKGNFPGRFSGRQFSNSRSEMNVSTLELGDSALYLCASQWGEGTEAFFGQGTRLTVV.

The chain uses TRBV3-1 (or the pseudogene TRBV3-2) and TRBJ2-5; 12 bases are shared with TRBD2. Germline V lookup: CDR1 LGHDT, CDR2 YNNKEL (reference sequence). The length of the CDR3 is 17 residues. The ends lost 1 base at V and 4 bases at J; junction bases unmatched: 7. CDR3 bases: TGTGCCAGCAGCCAAGGTCAACTAGCGGGAGGTAGAGAGACCCAGTACTTC. It translates to CASSQGQLAGGRETQYF.

CDR3 sequence: CASSSEGLAGAEQYF. In DNA form, the CDR3 reads TGTGCCAGCAGCTCCGAGGGACTAGCGGGAGCCGAGCAGTACTTC. V and J are TRBV7-6 and TRBJ2-7, with 14 bases lining up with TRBD2. Trimming took 4 bases from V and 6 from J; bases not matched to a gene: 5. This CDR3 contains 15 residues. Germline V gene lookup returns CDR1 SGHVS and CDR2 FNYEAQ.

J is TRBJ1-4 and V is TRBV11-2; D is perhaps TRBD1 (6 bases). Trimming cost V 5 bases and J 4 bases, with 11 bases left between them. This CDR3 spans 14 amino acids. Germline V gene lookup returns CDR1 SGHAT and CDR2 FQNNGV. In DNA form, the CDR3 reads TGTGCCAGCAGCCTCGACAGGCTTAATGAAAAACTGTTTTTT. It codes for CASSLDRLNEKLFF.

The V gene is TRBV19, the J gene TRBJ1-1, with D maybe TRBD1 (6 bases). Trimming removed 6 bases from V and 4 bases from J, with 15 bases in between. CDR3 length equals 14 residues. From germline, CDR1 is LNHDA and CDR2 SQIVND (reference sequence). CDR3 sequence reads: CASSEGVLSTEAFF. CDR3 DNA sequence: TGTGCCAGTAGCGAGGGGGTCCTAAGCACTGAAGCTTTCTTT.

This clone has only one observation. The V and J genes are TRBV11-2 and TRBJ1-1; 10 bases match TRBD1. The CDR3 is 16 amino acids. The V and J ends lost 1 base and 3 bases, in that order; junction bases with no gene match: 5. Germline V gene lookup returns CDR1 SGHAT and CDR2 FQNNGV. The CDR3 sequence: CASSLALGTGDTEAFF. The CDR3 coding sequence is TGTGCCAGCAGCTTAGCCCTTGGGACAGGGGACACTGAAGCTTTCTTT.

This sequence joins TRBV5-4 and TRBJ2-3; 9 bases agree with TRBD1. The CDR3 totals 17 residues. Looked up from germline, CDR1 is SGHNT and CDR2 is YYREEE (reference sequence). With 2 bases clipped from V and 4 bases from J, the junction kept 11 bases outside the gene matches. CDR3 amino acids: CASSFDRGWLVPDTQYF. In DNA form, the CDR3 reads TGTGCCAGCAGCTTCGACAGGGGGTGGCTTGTCCCAGATACGCAGTATTTT.

This clone has a handful of counts. The chain carries TRBV4-3 and TRBJ2-1; no clear D gene. V dropped 1 base and J dropped 3 bases, with 16 bases sitting between them. The CDR3 loop spans 17 amino acids. The germline V gene has CDR1 LGHNA and CDR2 YSLEER. The CDR3: CASSQGFNLQNYNEQFF. The CDR3 bases are TGCGCCAGCAGCCAAGGTTTTAACCTACAGAACTACAATGAGCAGTTCTTC.

This chain uses TRBV5-4 with TRBJ2-2; D gene uncertain. The V gene lost 4 bases and the J gene lost 8 bases, with 6 bases spanning the gap. Germline CDR1 and CDR2: SGHNT and YYREEE (reference sequence). The CDR3 is 11 residues long. CDR3 in amino acids: CASSKTGELFF. The CDR3 coding sequence is TGTGCCAGCAGCAAGACAGGGGAGCTGTTTTTT.

This chain uses TRBV29-1 with TRBJ1-6, with 7 bases identical to TRBD1. Germline CDR1 reads SQVTM; CDR2 reads ANQGSEA. This CDR3 contains 14 residues. The V segment lost 4 bases and the J segment 10 bases; nucleotides outside the gene matches: 10. The CDR3 region has the DNA TGCAGCGTTGTATGGGCAGGGGGTGAATCACCCCTCCACTTT. Encoded protein: CSVVWAGGESPLHF. Together with reference TRBV29-1 and TRBJ1-6, the CDR3 gives the full variable domain: SAVISQKPSRDICQRGTSLTIQCQVDSQVTMMFWYRQQPGQSLTLIATANQGSEATYESGFVIDKFPISRPNLTFSTLTVSNMSPEDSSIYLCSVVWAGGESPLHFGNGTRLTVT.

The chain uses TRBV7-2 and TRBJ2-1, with 10 bases fitting TRBD2. There are 16 residues in the CDR3. Germline V gene sequence: CDR1 SGHTA, CDR2 FQGNSA. Losses at the gene ends were 7 bases for V and 3 bases for J; bases not matched to a gene: 9. This chain's CDR3 is CASTRLAGPLYNEQFF. As DNA, the CDR3 is TGTGCCAGCACCAGACTAGCGGGTCCTCTCTACAATGAGCAGTTCTTC.

V and J are TRBV19 and TRBJ1-1; possible D gene TRBD1, 5 bases. This CDR3 is 17 amino acids long. Trimming removed 0 bases at V and 6 bases at J, with 20 bases between. Germline V CDR1 and CDR2: LNHDA, SQIVND (reference sequence). CDR3 region: CASSIDPRIRVNAEAFF. CDR3 coding DNA: TGTGCCAGTAGTATAGATCCCCGCATCAGGGTTAACGCTGAAGCTTTCTTT.

This clone was picked up a small number of times. V and J are TRBV7-3 and TRBJ1-1, with 7 bases matching TRBD1. The V gene end was trimmed by 1 base and the J gene end by 0 bases; junction bases not matched to a gene: 5. The CDR3 sequence is 16 residues long. Germline loops: CDR1 SGHTA, CDR2 FQGTGA. DNA of the CDR3: TGTGCCAGCAGCTTAAATGGGGACAGAATGAACACTGAAGCTTTCTTT. It translates to CASSLNGDRMNTEAFF. Based on the CDR3 plus reference TRBV7-3 and TRBJ1-1, the full variable domain is GAGVSQTPSNKVTEKGKYVELRCDPISGHTALYWYRQSLGQGPEFLIYFQGTGAADDSGLPNDRFFAVRPEGSVSTLKIQRTERGDSAVYLCASSLNGDRMNTEAFFGQGTRLTVV.

The DNA of the CDR3 is TGTGCCAGCAGAAAGGGGGGGACCTACAATGAGCAGTTCTTC. Translated, it gives CASRKGGTYNEQFF. This chain joins TRBV2 and TRBJ2-1; tentative D call: TRBD2 (7 bases). V shed 6 bases and J shed 2 bases, with 11 bases lying between them. This CDR3 comprises 14 residues. Germline lookup yields CDR1 SNHLY and CDR2 FYNNEI. Variable domain in full (rest from reference TRBV2 and TRBJ2-1): EPEVTQTPSHQVTQMGQEVILRCVPISNHLYFYWYRQILGQKVEFLVSFYNNEISEKSEIFDDQFSVERPDGSNFTLKIRSTKLEDSAMYFCASRKGGTYNEQFFGPGTRLTVL.

The chain joins TRBV5-6 to TRBJ1-4, with D uncertain. The germline CDR1 and CDR2 sequences are SGHDT and YYEEEE. V lost 2 bases and J lost 0, with 8 bases in between. The CDR3 length is 15 residues. Here the CDR3 DNA reads TGTGCCAGCAGCTTAATTGGCCCAACTAATGAAAAACTGTTTTTT. It specifies CASSLIGPTNEKLFF.

The chain links TRBV5-1 to TRBJ2-1, with D maybe TRBD2 (6 bases). Germline V gene lookup returns CDR1 SGHRS and CDR2 YFSETQ. The CDR3 consists of 16 residues. The V gene lost 0 bases and the J gene lost 3 bases, with 13 bases spanning the gap. The CDR3: CASSLVQVSGYNEQFF. CDR3 sequence (DNA): TGCGCCAGCAGCTTGGTCCAGGTTAGCGGCTACAATGAGCAGTTCTTC.